This entry features one T cell receptor beta chain sequence. The CDR3 runs to 12 residues. Germline V lookup: CDR1 SGHKS, CDR2 YYEKEE (reference sequence). V was trimmed by 0 bases and J by 10 bases, leaving 10 bases between them. The sample originates from a study of blood T cell repertoires in COVID-19. Study-level background: The United States, Italy and Spain supplied acute and convalescent COVID-19 samples. The cDNA or gDNA used as material had been derived from T cells, B-cell-depleted T cells, or PBMCs.

How the authors handled the data: Estimates of nucleated cell counts were drawn from the amplification of reference gene primers. Libraries were prepared by immunoSEQ multiplex PCR; TCRdb keeps only in-frame clonotypes and omits some of them. The V and J calls and clone size are taken from that table; D and trimming were inferred from the DNA. The sample shows under 30,000 clones, 87% of them seen only once. Sequencing was performed on peripheral blood. The V and J genes are TRBV5-5 and TRBJ1-1; D is unresolved. The receptor comes from a man between 50 and 59 years old with active COVID-19. For the CDR3, the DNA is TGTGCCAGCAGCTTGGAGCTGGCGGGAGCTTTCTTT. This codes for CASSLELAGAFF.